This T cell receptor beta chain originates from a study of post-analysis software for immune sequencing data. The library was made from cDNA and included unique molecular identifiers. Using its own MiXCR run on the PCR reads, TCRdb lists one record per CDR3 protein. In the table there are 700,000 to 800,000 distinct CDR3 sequences, roughly 29% of which are singletons. Specimen: blood. This TCR was sampled from a girl aged 5-17 years with multiple sclerosis.

The CDR3: CASIKGGLVGRDEQFF. For the CDR3, the DNA is TGTGCCAGCATCAAGGGGGGGCTAGTGGGGAGGGATGAGCAGTTCTTC. The gene calls are TRBV7-9 and TRBJ2-1, with a tentative D call TRBD2 (7 bases). The CDR3 is 16 residues long. The V end was cut by 7 bases, the J end by 8 bases, with 24 bases between. In germline, CDR1 is SEHNR, CDR2 FQNEAQ (reference sequence). Combining the CDR3 with reference TRBV7-9 and TRBJ2-1 gives the whole variable domain DTGVSQNPRHKITKRGQNVTFRCDPISEHNRLYWYRQTLGQGPEFLTYFQNEAQLEKSRLLSDRFSAERPKGSFSTLEIQRTEQGDSAMYLCASIKGGLVGRDEQFFGPGTRLTVL.